A single sample gave rise to the 9 T cell receptor beta chains below, sequenced in a study of blood T cell repertoires in COVID-19 (dated by TCRdb to 2020 to 2021). Library preparation employed the immunoSEQ multiplex PCR assay. TCRdb mirrors the immuneACCESS table, restricted to in-frame sequences. Some clones are absent from its copies; in checked studies, under half trace to an unresolved V gene, and the reason for the others is unknown. Within this sample are roughly 190,000 clones, with 90% to 95% of them counted one time only. 0.6% to 0.9% of the sample belongs to the ten largest clones. The sample consisted of peripheral blood. These receptors all come from a young man with COVID-19, enrolled during active disease.

This chain joins TRBV7-2 and TRBJ2-1; 10 bases line up with TRBD1. The CDR3 has 15 amino acids. V shed 5 bases and J 2 bases; nucleotides not matched to a gene: 3. Germline V gives CDR1 SGHTA, CDR2 FQGNSA. The CDR3 coding sequence is TGTGCCAGCAGCGTGGACAGGGGGGCCTACAATGAGCAGTTCTTC. Its protein is CASSVDRGAYNEQFF.

This rearrangement joins TRBV4-2 to TRBJ2-7; D remains unclear. The CDR3 is 16 residues long. The V gene's germline CDR1 is LGHNA and CDR2 YNFKEQ. V was pared by 3 bases and J by 0 bases, with 15 bases between. CDR3 protein: CASSHPGSESSYEQYF. CDR3 DNA: TGTGCCAGCAGCCATCCCGGGTCGGAGAGCTCCTACGAGCAGTACTTC.

This chain links TRBV9 with TRBJ2-3; D not resolved. The CDR3 contains 16 residues. Trimming left V 0 bases short and J 5 bases short, with 16 bases between. In germline, CDR1 is SGDLS, CDR2 YYNGEE. The CDR3 nucleotides are TGTGCCAGCAGCGTAGGTGGCGGTTCGGTCGTAGATACGCAGTATTTT. Its protein product is CASSVGGGSVVDTQYF.

V gene TRBV30 combines with J gene TRBJ2-4; weak D call: TRBD1 (5 bases). Germline V gene data show CDR1 as GTSNPN and CDR2 as SVGIG (reference sequence). V was shortened by 0 bases and J by 0 bases, with 9 bases between the two germline ends. The CDR3 contains 15 residues. The CDR3 reads CAWSVGVLAKNIQYF. The CDR3, as DNA: TGTGCCTGGAGTGTAGGGGTCTTAGCCAAAAACATTCAGTACTTC.

The chain employs TRBV20-1 and TRBJ2-3; D possibly corresponds to TRBD2 (7 bases). The germline V and J ends were trimmed by 3 bases and 0 bases, with 10 bases remaining between them. The CDR3 spans 14 residues. Germline loops: CDR1 DFQATT, CDR2 SNEGSKA (reference sequence). As DNA, the CDR3 is TGCAGTGCTAGTAGGGGGGGGAGCACAGATACGCAGTATTTT. It is translated as CSASRGGSTDTQYF.

This chain uses TRBV4-1 with TRBJ1-5; D remains unclear. The V end lost 1 base, the J end lost 9 bases, and 7 bases lay between the germline ends. The CDR3 has 12 amino acids. Germline V gene data show CDR1 as MGHRA and CDR2 as YSYEKL. Written as DNA, the CDR3 is TGCGCCAGCAGCCAAGGAGGATCGCCCCAGCATTTT. It specifies CASSQGGSPQHF.

The rearrangement joins TRBV7-9 to TRBJ2-1; 10 positions agree with TRBD1. Germline lookup yields CDR1 SEHNR and CDR2 FQNEAQ (reference sequence). J was trimmed by 0 bases and V by 5 bases; bases with no gene match: 4. The length of the CDR3 is 16 residues. The CDR3: CASSPGQGSSYNEQFF. CDR3 nucleotide sequence: TGTGCCAGCAGCCCGGGACAGGGGAGCTCCTACAATGAGCAGTTCTTC.

The V call is TRBV5-4, the J call TRBJ2-3; 9 positions match TRBD2. The CDR3 is 17 residues long. With V trimmed by 1 base and J by 0 bases, 6 bases remained unmatched. CDR1 is SGHNT and CDR2 is YYREEE in the germline V gene (reference sequence). Here the CDR3 DNA reads TGTGCCAGCAGCTTGCGCAGCGGGGGGACTAGCACAGATACGCAGTATTTT. It yields the protein CASSLRSGGTSTDTQYF.

The chain joins TRBV7-2 to TRBJ2-1, with TRBD2 identical over 9 bases. V lost 7 bases, J lost 2 bases, and 9 bases stayed unmatched. The germline V gene has CDR1 SGHTA and CDR2 FQGNSA. This CDR3 comprises 16 residues. The CDR3 DNA follows: TGTGCCAGCACCCCCCGACTAGCGGATGCCTACAATGAGCAGTTCTTC. Translating gives CASTPRLADAYNEQFF.